These T cell receptor beta chains were read from a single sample in a study of T cell changes during pregnancy in multiple sclerosis. Data came from immunoSEQ multiplex PCR; TCRdb stores just in-frame clones and leaves some out. The sample includes around 25,000 clones, roughly 90% seen only once; the top ten take roughly 9%. Here the sequenced sample was CD8+ T cells from peripheral blood mononuclear cells, taken in the third trimester of pregnancy. The receptors shown here come from a female donor in good health, enrolled as a control in a pregnancy study. Each CDR3 is given with its conserved first and last residue. A D gene is named only where the DNA matches it firmly. Size tells how often a clone was seen (once, few, many) or the class of an expanded clone, and some rows leave it out.

TRBJ2-7,NA,NA,TRBV27,CASSLSGGGPYEQYF,TGTGCCAGCAGTTTATCCGGCGGGGGCCCCTACGAGCAGTACTTC
TRBJ1-2,NA,NA,TRBV19,CASSNSLYPGPREDGYTF,TGTGCCAGTAGTAACTCCCTCTATCCGGGCCCAAGGGAGGATGGCTACACCTTC
TRBJ2-7,TRBD1,NA,TRBV5-6,CASSLDFGQGAFEQYF,TGTGCCAGCAGCTTGGATTTCGGACAGGGGGCTTTCGAGCAGTACTTC
TRBJ1-1,TRBD1,NA,TRBV6-1,CASSEEGTGVPEAFF,TGTGCCAGCAGTGAAGAAGGGACAGGCGTTCCTGAAGCTTTCTTT
TRBJ2-7,TRBD2,NA,TRBV13,CASSPGSGGSYEQYF,TGTGCCAGCAGCCCTGGGAGCGGGGGCTCCTACGAGCAGTACTTC
TRBJ2-5,NA,NA,TRBV6-1,CASSEQIQETQYF,TGTGCCAGCAGCGAACAAATCCAAGAGACCCAGTACTTC
TRBJ2-7,TRBD1,once,TRBV19,CASSIGQGYEQYF,TGTGCCAGTAGTATCGGACAGGGTTACGAGCAGTACTTC
TRBJ2-3,NA,NA,TRBV27,CASSLERAGTDTQYF,TGTGCCAGCAGTTTAGAGCGGGCGGGAACAGATACGCAGTATTTT
TRBJ1-1,NA,NA,TRBV6-6,CASSPTVRGWTEAFF,TGTGCCAGCAGTCCTACAGTCCGGGGATGGACTGAAGCTTTCTTT
TRBJ2-7,TRBD1,NA,TRBV10-3,CAISPPGQSYEQYF,TGTGCCATCAGTCCCCCGGGACAGTCCTACGAGCAGTACTTC
TRBJ2-1,TRBD2,NA,TRBV5-4,CASSSRRGGSYNEQFF,TGTGCCAGCAGCAGCCGCCGGGGGGGTTCCTACAATGAGCAGTTCTTC
TRBJ2-3,TRBD1,NA,TRBV7-2,CASSIGQGTDTQYF,TGTGCCAGCAGCATAGGACAGGGAACAGATACGCAGTATTTT
TRBJ1-5,NA,NA,TRBV15,CATRTSLESNQPQHF,TGTGCCACCAGGACTTCTTTGGAGAGCAATCAGCCCCAGCATTTT
TRBJ2-7,TRBD2,NA,TRBV28,CASSPTGGSYEQYF,TGTGCCAGCAGCCCGACGGGGGGATCCTACGAGCAGTACTTC
TRBJ2-1,TRBD2,NA,TRBV4-2,CASSQADSSGGANEQFF,TGTGCCAGCAGCCAGGCCGATTCTAGCGGGGGGGCAAATGAGCAGTTCTTC
TRBJ1-5,NA,NA,TRBV4-1,CASSQVPRALDSEPQHF,TGCGCCAGCAGCCAAGTCCCCCGGGCACTAGATAGTGAGCCCCAGCATTTT
TRBJ1-5,NA,once,TRBV4-1,CASSQEGGGVGNQPQHF,TGCGCCAGCAGCCAAGAAGGGGGGGGAGTAGGCAATCAGCCCCAGCATTTT
TRBJ1-2,NA,NA,TRBV21-1,CASSKEGQGPTNYGYTF,TGTGCCAGCAGCAAAGAGGGACAGGGCCCGACTAACTATGGCTACACCTTC
TRBJ1-4,TRBD1,NA,TRBV6-1,CASSVGTGYGNEKLFF,TGTGCCAGCAGTGTCGGGACAGGGTATGGTAATGAAAAACTGTTTTTT
TRBJ2-2,TRBD2,NA,TRBV4-1,CASSQDSSSGSTGELFF,TGCGCCAGCAGCCAAGATAGCTCTAGCGGAAGCACCGGGGAGCTGTTTTTT
TRBJ1-2,NA,NA,TRBV9,CASSLRQTGNNYGYTF,TGTGCCAGCAGCCTGAGACAGACAGGCAATAACTATGGCTACACCTTC
TRBJ2-5,NA,NA,TRBV6-5,CASSYSSGVETQYF,TGTGCCAGCAGTTACTCGTCAGGGGTAGAGACCCAGTACTTC
TRBJ2-2,NA,NA,TRBV9,CASSVRGIGVEELFF,TGTGCCAGCAGCGTCCGGGGGATAGGGGTAGAGGAGCTGTTTTTT
TRBJ2-7,NA,NA,TRBV4-1,CASSQGATYEQYF,TGCGCCAGCAGCCAAGGGGCCACCTACGAGCAGTACTTC
TRBJ2-3,TRBD2,NA,TRBV2,CASTSTSGETDTQYF,TGTGCCAGCACCTCGACTAGCGGGGAAACAGATACGCAGTATTTT
TRBJ1-4,NA,NA,TRBV25-1,CASSELINEKLFF,TGTGCCAGCAGTGAATTAATTAATGAAAAACTGTTTTTT
TRBJ1-1,TRBD1,NA,TRBV18,CASSPLDRVGPEAFF,TGTGCCAGCTCACCGTTGGACAGGGTCGGTCCTGAAGCTTTCTTT
TRBJ2-1,NA,NA,TRBV7-9,CASSSQGSGSYNEQFF,TGTGCCAGCAGCTCCCAGGGGAGTGGCTCCTACAATGAGCAGTTCTTC
TRBJ2-7,TRBD2,once,TRBV6-1,CASRELAGDPYEQYF,TGTGCCAGCAGGGAACTAGCGGGGGATCCCTACGAGCAGTACTTC
TRBJ2-5,TRBD2,once,TRBV5-1,CASSRGVAGQETQYF,TGCGCCAGCAGCCGAGGGGTAGCGGGACAAGAGACCCAGTACTTC
TRBJ2-1,NA,NA,TRBV6-4,CASSEGGDGVEQFF,TGTGCCAGCAGTGAAGGGGGGGATGGAGTCGAGCAGTTCTTC
TRBJ2-7,TRBD1,NA,TRBV5-1,CASSRRDRDYEQYF,TGCGCCAGCAGCCGCCGGGACAGGGACTACGAGCAGTACTTC
TRBJ1-6,TRBD1,NA,TRBV6-1,CASTEPPGQGLSPLHF,TGTGCCAGCACTGAGCCACCGGGACAGGGGTTATCACCCCTCCACTTT